This passage covers 24 T cell receptor beta chains from one sample sequenced in a study of T cells in Graves' hyperthyroidism and ophthalmopathy. Researchers took RNA transcripts and amplified the TCR beta CDR3 regions from them. TCR CDR3 regions were first amplified by RT-PCR with HTBI primers. TCRdb passed the multiplex PCR reads through MiXCR, listing each CDR3 protein once. In the table there are roughly 660,000 distinct CDR3 sequences, roughly a sixth of which are singletons. Material: blood. The source of these receptors is a man aged 50-59 years with Graves' hyperthyroidism.

The rearrangement uses TRBV19 and TRBJ1-1, with D unresolved. The CDR3 consists of 14 residues. The V gene's germline CDR1 is LNHDA and CDR2 SQIVND (reference sequence). V dropped 4 bases and J dropped 2 bases, with 11 bases sitting between them. The CDR3: CASSRSGINTEAFF. The CDR3 DNA sequence: TGTGCCAGTAGTAGGTCCGGGATAAACACTGAAGCTTTCTTT.

This clonotype was counted many times. The rearrangement uses TRBV20-1 and TRBJ2-1; the match to TRBD2 covers 11 bases. The CDR3 spans 14 residues. The junction had 4 bases not matched to a gene; V was cut back by 5 bases and J by 4 bases. Germline V gene lookup returns CDR1 DFQATT and CDR2 SNEGSKA (reference sequence). The chain's CDR3 is CSAPPSGGYNEQFF. The CDR3 DNA is TGCAGTGCTCCCCCTAGCGGGGGGTACAATGAGCAGTTCTTC.

V is TRBV10-2 and J is TRBJ1-1, with D unclear. In germline, CDR1 is WSHSY, CDR2 SAAADI. The CDR3 is made up of 14 amino acids. Between the trimmed V and J ends, which lost 3 bases and 3 bases, there was a span of 11 bases. The CDR3 coding sequence is TGCGCCAGCAGTGAAGTGGAAAGACACACTGAAGCTTTCTTT. The encoded protein is CASSEVERHTEAFF.

This clonotype was counted at least ten times. The V and J genes are TRBV6-2 or TRBV6-3 and TRBJ2-6; the match to TRBD2 covers 11 bases. There are 18 residues in the CDR3. CDR1 is MNHEY and CDR2 is SVGEGT in the germline V gene. Germline trimming cut 7 bases from V and 0 bases from J; bases unmatched to any gene: 8. CDR3 DNA: TGTGCCAGCAAAACTAGCGGGAGCAAACGCTCTGGGGCCAACGTCCTGACTTTC. As protein: CASKTSGSKRSGANVLTF.

The chain has TRBV19 and TRBJ2-7; 12 nucleotides match TRBD2. V dropped 3 bases and J dropped 2; count of bases not matched to a gene: 5. CDR1 LNHDA and CDR2 SQIVND come from the germline V gene (reference sequence). This CDR3 has 16 residues. In nucleotides, the CDR3 is TGTGCCAGTAGTATGGCCCTAGCGGGAGGGACCTACGAGCAGTACTTC. This gives the protein CASSMALAGGTYEQYF.

The chain links TRBV9 to TRBJ1-6, with TRBD1 matching 7 bases. Looked up from germline, CDR1 is SGDLS and CDR2 is YYNGEE. V lost 4 bases, J lost 6 bases, and 13 bases stayed unmatched. The CDR3 runs 17 residues. CDR3 coding DNA: TGTGCCAGCAGCCAAAGTCTAGGGGGCGCGCGTAATTCACCCCTCCACTTT. It yields the protein CASSQSLGGARNSPLHF.

The genes are TRBV6-1 and TRBJ2-2, with a weak D call TRBD1 (5 bases). The CDR3 covers 13 residues. Looked up from germline, CDR1 is MNHNS and CDR2 is SASEGT. With 5 bases removed from V and 8 bases from J, the gap between germline ends came to 12 bases. CDR3 sequence: CASSIDSFGELFF. CDR3 bases: TGTGCCAGCAGTATTGACAGCTTTGGGGAGCTGTTTTTT.

This clonotype was counted many times. The chain carries TRBV3-1 and TRBJ2-1; 10 bases fit TRBD2. Germline loops: CDR1 LGHDT, CDR2 YNNKEL (reference sequence). The CDR3 totals 13 residues. The V segment lost 7 bases and the J segment 7 bases; nucleotides outside the gene matches: 4. This chain's CDR3 is CASTGTSVNEQFF. The CDR3 region has the DNA TGTGCCAGCACCGGGACTAGCGTAAATGAGCAGTTCTTC.

On this clonotype: A much larger clone sits a single nucleotide away, making a read error possible. CDR3 bases: TGTGCCAGCAGGCCGATCTGGGCAGGGACGAGCGGAGCTTTCTTT. The encoded protein is CASRPIWAGTSGAFF. This chain links TRBV3-1 with TRBJ1-1; D is perhaps TRBD1 (5 bases). Germline V gives CDR1 LGHDT, CDR2 YNNKEL (reference sequence). The CDR3 length is 15 residues. V lost 6 bases, J lost 10 bases, and 24 bases lay in between.

Ten or more counts support this clonotype. The chain is built from TRBV28 and TRBJ2-3; D is possibly TRBD2 (5 bases). The length of the CDR3 is 17 residues. V lost 1 base and J lost 0, with 14 bases in between. Germline-derived CDR1 and CDR2 are MDHEN and SYDVKM. As DNA, the CDR3 is TGTGCCAGCAGTTTATCCCAGCGGCGAACTAGCACAGATACGCAGTATTTT. This encodes CASSLSQRRTSTDTQYF.

Concerning this clonotype itself: A junction end diverges from the germline sequence, so it may reflect a read error. The chain recombines TRBV19 with TRBJ1-6; 10 positions match TRBD1. The V gene's germline CDR1 is LNHDA and CDR2 SQIVND (reference sequence). This CDR3 is built from 15 residues. CDR3 amino acids: CASKEGDRGHSPPHF. In nucleotides, the CDR3 is TGTGCCAGTAAGGAGGGGGACAGGGGTCATTCACCCCCCCACTTT.

This clonotype was seen at least ten times. V gene TRBV11-2 combines with J gene TRBJ2-3; D might be TRBD2 (6 bases). The CDR3 extends over 18 amino acids. V lost 5 bases to trimming and J lost 1 base, with 22 bases between them. Germline V gives CDR1 SGHAT, CDR2 FQNNGV. The CDR3 bases are TGTGCCAGCAGCACCCGGACGGGGGACGGTTTTGGCACAGATACGCAGTATTTT. Residues: CASSTRTGDGFGTDTQYF. The whole variable domain, remainder taken from reference TRBV11-2 and TRBJ2-3, is EAGVAQSPRYKIIEKRQSVAFWCNPISGHATLYWYQQILGQGPKLLIQFQNNGVVDDSQLPKDRFSAERLKGVDSTLKIQPAKLEDSAVYLCASSTRTGDGFGTDTQYFGPGTRLTVL.

This clonotype has ten or more counts. The chain recombines TRBV5-1 with TRBJ2-1; D unclear. The CDR3 loop spans 15 amino acids. The V gene lost 0 bases and the J gene lost 2 bases, with 9 bases spanning the gap. CDR1 is SGHRS and CDR2 is YFSETQ in the germline V gene. This chain's CDR3 is CASSLVPGAYNEQFF. CDR3 in DNA: TGCGCCAGCAGCTTGGTTCCAGGAGCCTACAATGAGCAGTTCTTC.

In this sample, this clonotype turned up once. This chain connects TRBV5-1 to TRBJ1-1; no definite D call. The CDR3 totals 15 residues. Trimming stripped 5 bases from V and 0 bases from J, with 14 bases between. CDR1 is SGHRS and CDR2 is YFSETQ in the germline V gene. The CDR3, as DNA: TGCGCCAGCAGATCCGAGAGAGGGTTGAACACTGAAGCTTTCTTT. It codes for CASRSERGLNTEAFF.

Turning to this clonotype: One base away lies a much larger clone, so this may be a sequencing read error. V is TRBV30 and J is TRBJ1-1; D uncertain. Trimming took 0 bases from V and 4 from J, leaving 9 bases between them. This CDR3 spans 13 amino acids. Germline CDR1 and CDR2: GTSNPN and SVGIG (reference sequence). Written as DNA, the CDR3 is TGTGCCTGGAGTGTACAGAGGTTCACTGAAGCTTTCTTT. Translation gives CAWSVQRFTEAFF.

Points on this clonotype: A much larger clone is a single base away; this may be a read error. The V gene is TRBV18, the J gene TRBJ2-1; D may be TRBD2 (5 bases). Germline V gene lookup returns CDR1 KGHSH and CDR2 LQKENI. This CDR3 has 13 residues. In DNA, the CDR3 is TGTGCCAGCTCACAAAGGACTGACAATGAGCAGCTCTTC. Its protein product is CASSQRTDNEQLF.

This clonotype was seen ten or more times. The V gene is TRBV2, the J gene TRBJ1-2; no clear D gene. The ends were cut back, 4 bases at V and 4 bases at J, with 10 bases in the middle. Germline lookup yields CDR1 SNHLY and CDR2 FYNNEI. The CDR3 totals 13 residues. CDR3 sequence: CASSATSSYGYTF. CDR3 in DNA: TGTGCCAGCAGTGCAACATCTAGCTATGGCTACACCTTC.

This chain uses TRBV29-1 with TRBJ2-1; D uncertain. The CDR3 totals 16 residues. V was trimmed by 1 base and J by 0 bases, leaving 13 bases between them. CDR1 SQVTM and CDR2 ANQGSEA come from the germline V gene. The CDR3 sequence is CSVEGLMKNSYNEQFF. As DNA, the CDR3 is TGCAGCGTTGAAGGTCTGATGAAGAACTCCTACAATGAGCAGTTCTTC.

Worth noting for this clonotype: Given a much more abundant clone one base away, this may be a read error. CDR3 in amino acids: CACSEGGGVYNEQFF. CDR3 sequence (DNA): TGTGCCTGCAGTGAAGGTGGCGGGGTGTACAATGAGCAGTTCTTC. V gene TRBV2 combines with J gene TRBJ2-1, with a weak D call TRBD2 (6 bases). The CDR3 covers 15 residues. CDR1 is SNHLY, CDR2 FYNNEI, per germline. Drawing the rest from reference TRBV2 and TRBJ2-1, the complete variable domain is EPEVTQTPSHQVTQMGQEVILRCVPISNHLYFYWYRQILGQKVEFLVSFYNNEISEKSEIFDDQFSVERPDGSNFTLKIRSTKLEDSAMYFCACSEGGGVYNEQFFGPGTRLTVL.

This clonotype was counted at least ten times. This chain's CDR3 is CSALAGFDNEQFF. CDR3 sequence (DNA): TGCAGTGCTCTAGCGGGATTCGACAATGAGCAGTTCTTC. This chain connects TRBV20-1 to TRBJ2-1, with TRBD2 matching over 9 bases. This CDR3 region has 13 residues. The germline V gene has CDR1 DFQATT and CDR2 SNEGSKA (reference sequence). V gave up 5 bases and J gave up 5 bases; unmatched junction bases: 4.

This clonotype was seen a handful of times. V gene TRBV24-1 combines with J gene TRBJ1-6; TRBD1 agrees at 8 bases. Germline CDR1 reads KGHDR; CDR2 reads SFDVKD. V gave up 5 bases and J gave up 8 bases; unmatched junction bases: 4. The CDR3 is 14 residues long. CDR3 in amino acids: CATSGGQGDSPLHF. The DNA for the CDR3 is TGTGCCACCAGTGGCGGACAGGGAGATTCACCCCTCCACTTT.

The chain uses TRBV3-1 and TRBJ1-5, with a tentative D call TRBD1 (5 bases). The germline V gene has CDR1 LGHDT and CDR2 YNNKEL (reference sequence). The V gene lost 4 bases and the J gene lost 10 bases, with 17 bases spanning the gap. The CDR3 totals 14 residues. CDR3 residues: CASSPRTGGGPQHF. The CDR3 DNA reads as TGTGCCAGCAGCCCCAGGACGGGTGGGGGACCCCAGCATTTT.

Note on this clonotype: An end of the junction does not agree with germline; a read error may underlie this. The chain recombines TRBV5-6 with TRBJ1-1; no reliable D call. The CDR3 is 13 amino acids. The germline CDR1 and CDR2 sequences are SGHDT and YYEEEE. The CDR3 DNA is TGTGCCAGCAGCTTGGCGGTGAACACTGAAGCTCTCTTT. It specifies CASSLAVNTEALF.

This clonotype was counted a few times. V usage is TRBV19 and J usage is TRBJ2-1, with 7 bases that match TRBD1. Looked up from germline, CDR1 is LNHDA and CDR2 is SQIVND (reference sequence). This CDR3 is 15 amino acids long. Trimming removed 4 bases from V and 3 bases from J; junction bases left unmatched: 6. The DNA of the CDR3 is TGTGCCAGTAGTAGACAGGGCCCCCTCTACAATGAGCAGTTCTTC. Protein: CASSRQGPLYNEQFF. Supplemented by reference TRBV19 and TRBJ2-1, the full variable domain reads DGGITQSPKYLFRKEGQNVTLSCEQNLNHDAMYWYRQDPGQGLRLIYYSQIVNDFQKGDIAEGYSVSREKKESFPLTVTSAQKNPTAFYLCASSRQGPLYNEQFFGPGTRLTVL.